The TCR beta chain described here comes from a study of CD8 T cells in ankylosing spondylitis. Study-wide findings and caveats: Disease-linked clones were reportedly significantly enriched in matched ankylosing spondylitis synovial fluid. Seemingly characteristic of ankylosing spondylitis blood was a TCR beta motif consisting of about 8 highly homologous variants.

Unmatched junction bases numbered 13, after V lost 3 bases and J lost 2 bases. Looked up from germline, CDR1 is MDHEN and CDR2 is SYDVKM. The CDR3 has 17 residues. Each TCR beta library was made by quantitative 5'-RACE that incorporated molecular barcodes. Via MiXCR, TCRdb re-called the 5' RACE reads, giving one row per CDR3 protein. Here the sample spans about 500,000 distinct CDR3 sequences, roughly 5% being singletons. Many counts were recorded for this clonotype. No antigen is known for it. This sequence was found in a male donor with ankylosing spondylitis. This chain joins TRBV28 and TRBJ2-7; 7 nucleotides line up with TRBD1. Sequencing input: blood, either unsorted or a sorted T cell fraction (not recorded which). The CDR3 spells CASSFSTTTGTAYEQYF. Written as DNA, the CDR3 is TGTGCCAGCAGTTTTTCTACAACCACCGGGACAGCCTACGAGCAGTACTTC.